This is a list of T cell receptor beta chains from one sample in a study of blood T cell repertoires in COVID-19. Generated by immunoSEQ multiplex PCR, the TCRdb table keeps only in-frame clones and is missing some. The table lists about 79,000 clones, 85% to 90% of them singletons. The sequenced sample was peripheral blood. The origin of the receptors is a man in his 70s with active or convalescent COVID-19. Each CDR3 is given with its conserved first and last residue. The D gene is left open where the match is weak. Only some rows state a clone size, as once, few, many or a class for expanded clones.

d_call	v_call	j_call	clone_size	cdr3_aa	cdr3_nt
TRBD1	TRBV19	TRBJ2-3	NA	CASSIRTGIHTQYF	TGTGCCAGTAGTATAAGGACAGGGATCCATACGCAGTATTTT
TRBD1	TRBV19	TRBJ2-3	NA	CASSSGQGADTQYF	TGTGCCAGTAGTTCGGGACAGGGGGCAGATACGCAGTATTTT
NA	TRBV5-1	TRBJ1-2	NA	CASSASSGPTIGYTF	TGCGCCAGCAGCGCATCGTCAGGGCCGACAATAGGCTACACCTTC
NA	TRBV18	TRBJ2-1	once	CASSPSGSSYNEQFF	TGTGCCAGCTCACCATCGGGGAGCTCCTACAATGAGCAGTTCTTC
NA	TRBV28	TRBJ2-1	NA	CASSSPHSGEQFF	TGTGCCAGCAGTTCGCCCCACTCGGGGGAGCAGTTCTTC
TRBD2	TRBV29-1	TRBJ2-3	NA	CSAKTSGRAGEGTDTQYF	TGCAGCGCCAAGACTAGCGGGAGGGCCGGGGAAGGCACAGATACGCAGTATTTT
NA	TRBV19	TRBJ2-1	once	CASSIQRSSYNEQFF	TGTGCCAGTAGTATACAGAGGAGCTCCTACAATGAGCAGTTCTTC
TRBD1	TRBV5-1	TRBJ2-5	NA	CASSLGGTDQETQYF	TGCGCCAGCAGCTTGGGGGGGACAGACCAAGAGACCCAGTACTTC
NA	TRBV19	TRBJ2-7	NA	CASSPVDSLYEQYF	TGTGCCAGTAGCCCCGTGGACAGTCTCTACGAGCAGTACTTC
TRBD1	TRBV28	TRBJ2-6	NA	CASRTRDRGSPGANVLTF	TGTGCCAGCAGAACTCGGGACAGGGGTTCCCCTGGGGCCAACGTCCTGACTTTC
TRBD1	TRBV7-9	TRBJ1-2	NA	CASRPLTGGVNGYTF	TGTGCCAGCAGACCTTTGACAGGGGGCGTGAATGGCTACACCTTC
NA	TRBV11-2	TRBJ1-6	NA	CASSYDRYNSPLHF	TGTGCCAGCAGCTATGACAGATATAATTCACCCCTCCACTTT
TRBD2	TRBV2	TRBJ2-1	NA	CASSPTSTSYNEQFF	TGTGCCAGCAGTCCGACTAGCACGTCCTACAATGAGCAGTTCTTC
TRBD1	TRBV28	TRBJ1-6	NA	CASSLARQGLGLSSPLHF	TGTGCCAGCAGTTTGGCACGACAGGGCCTGGGGTTGAGTTCACCCCTCCACTTT
NA	TRBV28	TRBJ1-5	once	CASSRDNQPQHF	TGTGCCAGCAGCCGGGACAATCAGCCCCAGCATTTT
NA	TRBV11-2	TRBJ1-5	NA	CASSPSGYSNQPQHF	TGTGCCAGCAGCCCCTCGGGGTATAGCAATCAGCCCCAGCATTTT
NA	TRBV6-5	TRBJ1-6	NA	CASKTNREYNSPLHF	TGTGCCAGCAAGACCAACAGGGAATATAATTCACCCCTCCACTTT
TRBD1	TRBV10-3	TRBJ2-1	NA	CAISEKGQVSYNEQFF	TGTGCCATCAGTGAAAAGGGACAGGTGTCCTACAATGAGCAGTTCTTC
NA	TRBV7-3	TRBJ2-1	NA	CASSLSGPYNEQFF	TGTGCCAGCAGCTTAAGCGGCCCTTACAATGAGCAGTTCTTC
NA	TRBV2	TRBJ1-5	NA	CASSGTGNQPQHF	TGTGCCAGCAGTGGGACGGGAAATCAGCCCCAGCATTTT
TRBD1	TRBV18	TRBJ1-1	NA	CASSPPGQRNTEAFF	TGTGCCAGCTCACCCCCGGGACAGAGGAACACTGAAGCTTTCTTT
TRBD1	TRBV28	TRBJ1-5	NA	CASSLYRDRAHQPQHF	TGTGCCAGCAGTTTGTATCGGGACAGGGCCCATCAGCCCCAGCATTTT
TRBD1	TRBV2	TRBJ2-1	NA	CASSEWDRVDNEQFF	TGTGCCAGCAGTGAATGGGACAGGGTTGACAATGAGCAGTTCTTC
TRBD1	TRBV18	TRBJ2-7	NA	CASSPLPGQGADEQYF	TGTGCCAGCTCACCACTCCCGGGACAGGGGGCGGACGAGCAGTACTTC
NA	TRBV28	TRBJ2-6	NA	CATQNLRGSGANVLTF	TGTGCCACCCAAAACCTCCGGGGGTCTGGGGCCAACGTCCTGACTTTC
NA	TRBV27	TRBJ2-5	NA	CASSIQGQETQYF	TGTGCCAGCAGTATTCAGGGCCAAGAGACCCAGTACTTC
NA	TRBV6-5	TRBJ2-1	NA	CASSRQFYNEQFF	TGTGCCAGCAGCAGACAGTTCTACAATGAGCAGTTCTTC
NA	TRBV3-1/TRBV3-2	TRBJ2-5	few	CASSQDLVARETQYF	TGTGCCAGCAGCCAAGATTTGGTAGCGCGAGAGACCCAGTACTTC
NA	TRBV21-1	TRBJ1-5	NA	CASSKGNNRGNSNQPQHF	TGTGCCAGCAGCAAAGGGAATAACAGGGGCAATAGCAATCAGCCCCAGCATTTT
TRBD2	TRBV13	TRBJ2-7	NA	CASSLVLPWGGESYEQYF	TGTGCCAGCAGCTTAGTCCTCCCCTGGGGAGGGGAATCCTACGAGCAGTACTTC
TRBD1	TRBV28	TRBJ2-2	many	CASSSGQGTTGELFF	TGTGCCAGCAGTTCGGGACAGGGCACCACCGGGGAGCTGTTTTTT
TRBD2	TRBV30	TRBJ2-7	NA	CAWAISGTPYEQYF	TGTGCCTGGGCAATTAGCGGGACGCCCTACGAGCAGTACTTC
TRBD1	TRBV7-7	TRBJ2-2	NA	CASSSYRGHTGELFF	TGTGCTAGCAGCTCCTACAGGGGTCACACCGGGGAGCTGTTTTTT
TRBD2	TRBV3-1/TRBV3-2	TRBJ2-1	NA	CASSQVGGLAANEQFF	TGTGCCAGCAGCCAAGTCGGTGGACTAGCGGCCAATGAGCAGTTCTTC
NA	TRBV7-2	TRBJ1-3	NA	CASSLRGGGFPPNTIYF	TGTGCCAGCAGCTTGCGTGGCGGAGGTTTCCCCCCCAACACCATATATTTT
NA	TRBV11-2	TRBJ1-2	NA	CASSNPQEDYGYTF	TGTGCCAGCAGCAACCCCCAGGAGGACTATGGCTACACCTTC
TRBD1	TRBV5-1	TRBJ1-5	NA	CASSLDGTAGGPQHF	TGCGCCAGCAGCTTGGACGGGACAGCCGGTGGACCCCAGCATTTT
TRBD1	TRBV28	TRBJ1-5	hyperexpanded	CASSSYRGRSSNQPQHF	TGTGCCAGCAGTAGTTACAGGGGGAGGAGTAGCAATCAGCCCCAGCATTTT
TRBD2	TRBV7-2	TRBJ2-3	NA	CASSLGGGGRAPQYF	TGTGCCAGCAGCTTAGGTGGCGGGGGGAGGGCGCCGCAGTATTTT
NA	TRBV25-1	TRBJ1-2	NA	CASSELGTSDYGYTF	TGTGCCAGCAGTGAATTGGGCACGAGTGACTATGGCTACACCTTC
NA	TRBV24-1	TRBJ1-4	NA	CATSDSRGRYRNEKLFF	TGTGCCACCAGTGATTCACGGGGTCGGTATAGGAATGAAAAACTGTTTTTT
TRBD1	TRBV6-5	TRBJ1-4	NA	CASRDRGREKLFF	TGTGCCAGCAGGGACAGGGGTCGAGAAAAACTGTTTTTT
NA	TRBV5-1	TRBJ2-3	NA	CASSFGFGGADTQYF	TGCGCCAGCAGCTTTGGCTTCGGCGGCGCAGATACGCAGTATTTT
TRBD1	TRBV28	TRBJ1-3	NA	CASSLDRAGNTIYF	TGTGCCAGCAGTTTAGACAGGGCTGGAAACACCATATATTTT
NA	TRBV7-8	TRBJ1-2	NA	CASSLGRLRKDGYTF	TGTGCCAGCAGCTTAGGCCGCCTGAGGAAGGATGGCTACACCTTC
NA	TRBV20-1	TRBJ2-1	NA	CSASSGLSTNEQFF	TGCAGTGCTAGTTCCGGACTGTCCACCAATGAGCAGTTCTTC
NA	TRBV7-2	TRBJ1-6	once	CASSSSGARNSPLHF	TGTGCCAGCAGCTCCTCAGGGGCTAGGAATTCACCCCTCCACTTT